The T cell receptor (beta chain) described here comes from a study of long-term antiretroviral therapy in people with HIV. Study-wide results and limits: HIV repertoires spanned tighter CDR3 length ranges than controls did. Documentation of ART adherence, viral resistance or therapy changes was absent. Diversity went up after ART and still fell short of transplant donor controls. The clones with expansion before ART were dominant in the repertoire at all time points.

This clone was recorded once. The antigen is undetermined. An immunoSEQ assay, version v3.0, was performed at survey level. Measured with immunoSEQ multiplex PCR; TCRdb has only the in-frame clones, and not every one. Of approximately 20,000 clones listed, roughly 72% are singletons. Trimming cost V 5 bases and J 8 bases, with 15 bases left between them. This CDR3 is built from 13 residues. Germline lookup yields CDR1 PRHDT and CDR2 FYEKMQ (reference sequence). The J gene is TRBJ1-2, the V gene TRBV13; tentatively, D is TRBD1 (5 bases). This TCR came from a middle-aged man with HIV. Material: unsorted PBMCs, obtained 2.2 years after starting antiretroviral therapy. The CDR3 sequence: CASSQGGVRGYTF. The CDR3, as DNA: TGTGCCAGCAGCCAGGGCGGGGTGCGGGGCTACACCTTC. The whole variable domain, filled in from reference TRBV13 and TRBJ1-2, reads AAGVIQSPRHLIKEKRETATLKCYPIPRHDTVYWYQQGPGQDPQFLISFYEKMQSDKGSIPDRFSAQQFSDYHSELNMSSLELGDSALYFCASSQGGVRGYTFGSGTRLTVV.